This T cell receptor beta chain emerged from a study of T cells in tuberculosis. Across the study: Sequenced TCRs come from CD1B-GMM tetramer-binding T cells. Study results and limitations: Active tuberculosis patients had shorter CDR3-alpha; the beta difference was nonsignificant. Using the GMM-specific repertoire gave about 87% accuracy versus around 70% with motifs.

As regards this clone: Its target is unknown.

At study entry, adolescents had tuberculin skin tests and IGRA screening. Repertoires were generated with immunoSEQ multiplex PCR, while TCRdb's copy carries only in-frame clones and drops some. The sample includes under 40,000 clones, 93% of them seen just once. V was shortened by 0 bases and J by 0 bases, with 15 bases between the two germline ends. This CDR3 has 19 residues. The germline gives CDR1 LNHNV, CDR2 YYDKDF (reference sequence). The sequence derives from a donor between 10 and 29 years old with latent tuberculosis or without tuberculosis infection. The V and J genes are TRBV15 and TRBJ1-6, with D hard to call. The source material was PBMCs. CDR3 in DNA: TGTGCCACCAGCAGAGATCGGCAGACTACGAGCTCCTATAATTCACCCCTCCACTTT. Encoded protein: CATSRDRQTTSSYNSPLHF.